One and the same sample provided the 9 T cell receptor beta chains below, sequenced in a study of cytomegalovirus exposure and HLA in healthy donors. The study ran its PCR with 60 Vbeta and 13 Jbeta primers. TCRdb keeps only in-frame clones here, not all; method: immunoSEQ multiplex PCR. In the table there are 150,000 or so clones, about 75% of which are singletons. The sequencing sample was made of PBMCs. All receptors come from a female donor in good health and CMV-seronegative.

The CDR3 spells CASSPPRGTGGREKLFF. Written as DNA, the CDR3 is TGTGCCAGCAGTCCCCCCCGTGGGACAGGGGGGAGGGAAAAACTGTTTTTT. The rearrangement links TRBV27 to TRBJ1-4, with 11 bases that match TRBD1. With V trimmed by 5 bases and J by 8 bases, 13 bases remained unmatched. This CDR3 is 17 amino acids long. Germline loops: CDR1 MNHEY, CDR2 SMNVEV (reference sequence).

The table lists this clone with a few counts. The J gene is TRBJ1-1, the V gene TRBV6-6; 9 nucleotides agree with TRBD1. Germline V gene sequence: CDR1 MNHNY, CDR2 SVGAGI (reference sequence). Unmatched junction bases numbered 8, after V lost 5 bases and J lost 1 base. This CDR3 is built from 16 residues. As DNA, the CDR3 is TGTGCCAGCAGTCTACCCGGGACAGGGAAGAACACTGAAGCTTTCTTT. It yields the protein CASSLPGTGKNTEAFF.

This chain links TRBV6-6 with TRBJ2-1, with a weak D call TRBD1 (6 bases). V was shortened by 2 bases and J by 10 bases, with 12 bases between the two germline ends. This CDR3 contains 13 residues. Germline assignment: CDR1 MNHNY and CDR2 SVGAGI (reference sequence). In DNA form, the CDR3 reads TGTGCCAGCAGTTACCAAATACAGGGAGAGCAGTTCTTC. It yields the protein CASSYQIQGEQFF.

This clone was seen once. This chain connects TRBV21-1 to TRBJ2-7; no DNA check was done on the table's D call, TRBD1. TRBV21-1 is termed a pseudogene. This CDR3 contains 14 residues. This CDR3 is CASSKGDRGYEQYF. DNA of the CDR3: TGTGCCAGCAGCAAAGGGGACAGGGGCTACGAGCAGTACTTC.

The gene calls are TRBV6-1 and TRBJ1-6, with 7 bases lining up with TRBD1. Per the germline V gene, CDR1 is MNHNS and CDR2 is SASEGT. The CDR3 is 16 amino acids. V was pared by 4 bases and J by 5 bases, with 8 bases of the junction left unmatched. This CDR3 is CASSAATGFNNSPLHF. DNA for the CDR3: TGTGCCAGCAGTGCCGCGACAGGGTTCAATAATTCACCCCTCCACTTT.

CDR3 protein: CASSPLGGLINEKLFF. The CDR3 DNA reads TGTGCCAGCTCACCCCTCGGGGGGCTTATTAATGAAAAACTGTTTTTT. The rearrangement joins TRBV18 to TRBJ1-4; the D gene is possibly TRBD1 (6 bases). This CDR3 is 16 amino acids long. Germline CDR1 KGHSH, CDR2 LQKENI. Trimming stripped 3 bases from V and 4 bases from J, with 15 bases between.

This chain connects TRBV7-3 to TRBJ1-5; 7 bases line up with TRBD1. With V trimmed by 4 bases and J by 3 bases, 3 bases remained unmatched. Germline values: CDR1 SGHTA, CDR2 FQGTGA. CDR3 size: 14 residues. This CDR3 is CASSYTGVNQPQHF. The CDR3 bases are TGTGCCAGCAGCTACACAGGGGTCAATCAGCCCCAGCATTTT.

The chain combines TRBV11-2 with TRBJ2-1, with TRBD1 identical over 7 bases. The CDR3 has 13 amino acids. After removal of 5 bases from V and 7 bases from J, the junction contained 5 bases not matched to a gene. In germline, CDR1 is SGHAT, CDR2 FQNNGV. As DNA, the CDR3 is TGTGCCAGCAGCCAGGACAGGTGGAATGAGCAGTTCTTC. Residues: CASSQDRWNEQFF.

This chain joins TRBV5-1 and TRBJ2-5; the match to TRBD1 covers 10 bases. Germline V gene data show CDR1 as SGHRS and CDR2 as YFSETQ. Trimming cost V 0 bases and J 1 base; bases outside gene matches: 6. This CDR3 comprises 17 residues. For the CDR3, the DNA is TGCGCCAGCAGCTTGGGCGGGACAGGGGCCTCCCAAGAGACCCAGTACTTC. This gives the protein CASSLGGTGASQETQYF.